This T cell receptor beta chain was sequenced in a study of blood T cell repertoires in COVID-19 (TCRdb year 2020). For context, the study as a whole: Samples from collaborators originated in the United States, Italy and Spain and spanned both the acute and convalescent phases of COVID-19. The samples were drawn from the first 160 participants of the ongoing ImmuneRACE study and from some 1,300 subjects provided by 6 global collaborators. The material from the prospective study consisted of cDNA or gDNA derived from T cells, B-cell-depleted T cells, or PBMCs. A freely available public database, intended as a resource for researchers studying the immune response to SARS-CoV-2, is where the repertoires were released. Where available, HLA class I and class II types were obtained from metadata supplied by the sample provider rather than from assay-based typing. Nearly every sample came with metadata listing a de-identified subject ID, COVID-19 status, age in years and sex. The dataset comprised deeply sampled blood TCRbeta repertoires from subjects exposed to, actively infected with, or recovered from COVID-19.

The immunoSEQ Assay, a bias-controlled multiplex PCR, was used to amplify TCRbeta CDR3 regions from genomic DNA. The study's processing was this. The number of nucleated cells in each sample was estimated by amplification of reference gene primers within the assay. To quantify the absolute abundance of each unique TCRbeta CDR3 rearrangement, sequence reads were collapsed and filtered. For each sample, productive Simpson clonality was calculated as the square root of Simpson's diversity index across productive rearrangements. TCRdb's version of the immuneACCESS table is confined to in-frame rearrangements and falls short of the full clone set. An unresolved V gene accounts for under half of the shortfall where checked; the remainder is of unknown origin. The V and J calls and the clone size are those of that table, but D and trimming were determined from the DNA. The sample records 60,000 or so clones, just over 85% of which are singletons. 4% to 5.5% of the sample is in the top ten clones.

The cysteine opens and the phenylalanine closes a CDR3 of 15 amino acids. The entry retains the CDR3 DNA only, 45 bases that are in frame from base 1. Reading the germline V gene gives CDR1 SGHVS and CDR2 FNYEAQ. Cut back by 1 base and 1 base, the V and J ends lie 10 bases apart. Each collaborating institution followed its own protocols to collect whole blood in K2EDTA tubes. For TCRbeta analysis, collaborator samples were shipped as frozen whole blood, as isolated PBMCs, or as DNA extracted from either sample type. The full study reports these points: How much clinical and demographic metadata was included differed by source and by participant, and the metadata was provided uncurated.

The count of this clone is one. Its antigen is currently not known. Base-call qualities are not available, and no considerably larger clone is one nucleotide away. The rearranged segments are TRBV7-6 and TRBJ2-5, with no reliable assignment of the D segment. Sequenced material: peripheral blood. This TCR came from a man in his sixties with acute or convalescent COVID-19. Read as DNA, the sequence is TGTGCCAGCAGCTTAGACGGCGAGCGCCAAGAGACCCAGTACTTC. Translated, this is CASSLDGERQETQYF.